A single sample is the source of the 5 T cell receptor beta chains below, sequenced in a study of cytomegalovirus exposure and HLA in healthy donors. The PCR made use of 60 Vbeta and 13 Jbeta primers. Sequencing used immunoSEQ multiplex PCR; TCRdb keeps in-frame clones, though not all of them. The sample has some 140,000 clones, approximately 60% seen once; the top ten hold 2% to 3%. Sequenced: PBMCs. The receptors come from a woman between 40 and 55 years old in good health and CMV-seronegative.

The rearrangement links TRBV19 to TRBJ2-2, with D perhaps TRBD1 (6 bases). This CDR3 region has 18 residues. The germline CDR1 and CDR2 sequences are LNHDA and SQIVND (reference sequence). Trimming removed 1 base at V and 4 bases at J, with 19 bases between. The CDR3 bases are TGTGCCAGTAGTATAGCGAAAGACAGGTTAAGGGCCACCGGGGAGCTGTTTTTT. Translation: CASSIAKDRLRATGELFF. Combining the CDR3 with reference TRBV19 and TRBJ2-2 gives the whole variable domain DGGITQSPKYLFRKEGQNVTLSCEQNLNHDAMYWYRQDPGQGLRLIYYSQIVNDFQKGDIAEGYSVSREKKESFPLTVTSAQKNPTAFYLCASSIAKDRLRATGELFFGEGSRLTVL.

This clone was seen ten or more times. The rearrangement links TRBV28 to TRBJ1-3; 8 positions match TRBD1. J gave up 0 bases and V 5 bases, and 6 bases lay outside the gene matches. CDR1 MDHEN and CDR2 SYDVKM come from the germline V gene. This CDR3 has 16 amino acids. CDR3 DNA sequence: TGTGCCAGCAGTACTCGGACAGGGCGCTCTGGAAACACCATATATTTT. It is translated as CASSTRTGRSGNTIYF. The whole variable domain, remainder taken from reference TRBV28 and TRBJ1-3, is DVKVTQSSRYLVKRTGEKVFLECVQDMDHENMFWYRQDPGLGLRLIYFSYDVKMKEKGDIPEGYSVSREKKERFSLILESASTNQTSMYLCASSTRTGRSGNTIYFGEGSWLTVV.

The chain uses TRBV19 and TRBJ2-7, with 11 nucleotides matching TRBD1. Germline V CDR1 and CDR2: LNHDA, SQIVND (reference sequence). The CDR3 loop spans 14 amino acids. The V and J ends lost 2 bases and 7 bases, in that order; junction bases with no gene match: 4. Here the CDR3 DNA reads TGTGCCAGTAGTATATCGGACAGGGGGCGAGAGCAGTACTTC. It codes for CASSISDRGREQYF. The full variable domain, rest sourced from reference TRBV19 and TRBJ2-7, is DGGITQSPKYLFRKEGQNVTLSCEQNLNHDAMYWYRQDPGQGLRLIYYSQIVNDFQKGDIAEGYSVSREKKESFPLTVTSAQKNPTAFYLCASSISDRGREQYFGPGTRLTVT.

The rearrangement joins TRBV5-6 to TRBJ2-2; tentative D call: TRBD1 (6 bases). The germline V gene has CDR1 SGHDT and CDR2 YYEEEE. There are 16 residues in the CDR3. Trimming left V 4 bases short and J 0 bases short, with 13 bases between. CDR3 DNA: TGTGCCAGCAGCCAGATGGACAGCCCGAACACCGGGGAGCTGTTTTTT. Translated: CASSQMDSPNTGELFF.

V and J are TRBV19 and TRBJ1-1; D is uncertain. CDR1 LNHDA and CDR2 SQIVND come from the germline V gene (reference sequence). The CDR3 contains 15 residues. Trimming removed 3 bases from V and 0 bases from J, with 11 bases in between. The CDR3 here is CASSIGRLMNTEAFF. CDR3 DNA sequence: TGTGCCAGTAGTATTGGCAGATTAATGAACACTGAAGCTTTCTTT.